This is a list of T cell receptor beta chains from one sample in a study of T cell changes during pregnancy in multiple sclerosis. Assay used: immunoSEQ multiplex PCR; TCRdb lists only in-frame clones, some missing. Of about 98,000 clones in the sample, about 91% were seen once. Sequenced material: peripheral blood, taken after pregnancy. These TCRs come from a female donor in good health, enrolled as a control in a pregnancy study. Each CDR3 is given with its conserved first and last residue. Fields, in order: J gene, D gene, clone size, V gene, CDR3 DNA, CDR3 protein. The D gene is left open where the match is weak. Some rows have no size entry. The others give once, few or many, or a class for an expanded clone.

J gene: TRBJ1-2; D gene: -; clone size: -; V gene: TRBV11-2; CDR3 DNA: TGTGCCAGCAGCTTAGCTCTGGCAGGCTATGGCTACACCTTC; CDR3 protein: CASSLALAGYGYTF
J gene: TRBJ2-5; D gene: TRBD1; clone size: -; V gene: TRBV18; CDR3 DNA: TGTGCCAGCTCACCACCAGGGACAGGGGCCTCCAGGGGGACCCAGTACTTC; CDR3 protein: CASSPPGTGASRGTQYF
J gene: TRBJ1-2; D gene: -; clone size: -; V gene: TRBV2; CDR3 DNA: TGTGCCAGCAGTGAAGAGGGGATCTATGGCTACACCTTC; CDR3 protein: CASSEEGIYGYTF
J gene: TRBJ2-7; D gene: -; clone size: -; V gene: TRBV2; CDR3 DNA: TGTGCCAGCAGCGTAGGAGGGTTCTCCTACGAGCAGTACTTC; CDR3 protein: CASSVGGFSYEQYF
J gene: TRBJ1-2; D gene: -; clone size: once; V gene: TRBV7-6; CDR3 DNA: TGTGCCACTTCTCCCTATTCCCCAGGGGGCTACACCTTC; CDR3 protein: CATSPYSPGGYTF
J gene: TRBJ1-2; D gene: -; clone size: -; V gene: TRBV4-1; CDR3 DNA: TGCGCCAGCAGCCCTACCGTTACAGCCAGCTATGGCTACACCTTC; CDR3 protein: CASSPTVTASYGYTF
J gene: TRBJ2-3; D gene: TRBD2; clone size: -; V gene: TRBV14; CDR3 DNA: TGTGCCAGCAGCCAATTGGGACTAGCGGGATCAGATACGCAGTATTTT; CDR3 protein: CASSQLGLAGSDTQYF
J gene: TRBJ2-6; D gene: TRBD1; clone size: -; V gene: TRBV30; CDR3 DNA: TGTGCCTGGCAAGATTCAGGGGGCATCTCATTCTCTGGGGCCAACGTCCTGACTTTC; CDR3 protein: CAWQDSGGISFSGANVLTF
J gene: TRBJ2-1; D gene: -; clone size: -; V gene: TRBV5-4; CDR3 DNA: TGTGCCAGCAGCTTTGGAGGAGACAATGAGCAGTTCTTC; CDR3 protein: CASSFGGDNEQFF
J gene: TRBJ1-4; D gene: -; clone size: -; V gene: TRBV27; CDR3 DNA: TGTGCCAGCCGGGGGACCCCCCATGAAAAACTGTTTTTT; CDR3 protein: CASRGTPHEKLFF
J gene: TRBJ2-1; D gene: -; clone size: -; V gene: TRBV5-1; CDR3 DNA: TGCGCCAGCAGCAGTTCTAGCTTCCCCTACAATGAGCAGTTCTTC; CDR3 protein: CASSSSSFPYNEQFF
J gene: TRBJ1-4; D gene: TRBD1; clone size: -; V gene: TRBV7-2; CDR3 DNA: TGTGCCAGCAGCTTAGCGTCCCACAGGGGGAGTTTTACTAATGAAAAACTGTTTTTT; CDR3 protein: CASSLASHRGSFTNEKLFF
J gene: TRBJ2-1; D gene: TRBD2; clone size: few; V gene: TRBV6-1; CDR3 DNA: TGTGCCAGCAATCGGGAGGCCGGATCCTACAATGAGCAGTTCTTC; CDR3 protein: CASNREAGSYNEQFF
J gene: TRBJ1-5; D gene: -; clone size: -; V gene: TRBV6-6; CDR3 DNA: TGTGCCAGCAGTTGGGCCAGCAATCAGCCCCAGCATTTT; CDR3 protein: CASSWASNQPQHF
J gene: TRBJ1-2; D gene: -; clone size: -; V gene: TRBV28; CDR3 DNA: TGTGCCAGCAGGCGGCCCCCGCATGGCTACACCTTC; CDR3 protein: CASRRPPHGYTF
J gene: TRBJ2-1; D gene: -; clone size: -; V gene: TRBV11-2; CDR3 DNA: TGTGCCAGCAGCATTCTTAGCGGAAGCTCCTACAATGAGCAGTTCTTC; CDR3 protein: CASSILSGSSYNEQFF
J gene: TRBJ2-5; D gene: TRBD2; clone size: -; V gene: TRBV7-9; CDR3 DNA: TGTGCCAGCAGCCCAGGGACTAGCGGTGAGACCCAGTACTTC; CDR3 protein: CASSPGTSGETQYF
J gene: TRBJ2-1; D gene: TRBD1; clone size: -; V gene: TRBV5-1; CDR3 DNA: TGCGCCAGCAGCTTGGGTCTCAGGGGGCATGATGAGCAGTTCTTC; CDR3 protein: CASSLGLRGHDEQFF
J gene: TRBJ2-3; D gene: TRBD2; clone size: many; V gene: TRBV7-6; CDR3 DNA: TGTGCCAGCAGCACCCCCGGGGACTACACAGATACGCAGTATTTT; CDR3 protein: CASSTPGDYTDTQYF
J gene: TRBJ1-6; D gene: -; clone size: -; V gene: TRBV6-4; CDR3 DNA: TGTGCCAGCAGTGAGGGGCCGGGTAATTCACCCCTCCACTTT; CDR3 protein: CASSEGPGNSPLHF
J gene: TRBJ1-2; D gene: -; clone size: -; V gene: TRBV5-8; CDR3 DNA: TGTGCCAGCACCGGCGGGCCCTATGGCTACACCTTC; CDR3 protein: CASTGGPYGYTF
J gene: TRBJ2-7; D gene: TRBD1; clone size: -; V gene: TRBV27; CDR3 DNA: TGTGCCAGCAGTTTATTGGGACAGGGTTACGAGCAGTACTTC; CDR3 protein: CASSLLGQGYEQYF
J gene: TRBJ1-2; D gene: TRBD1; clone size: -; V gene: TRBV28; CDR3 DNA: TGTGCCAGCAGTTTACAGGGGGCCGGCTATGGCTACACCTTC; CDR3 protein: CASSLQGAGYGYTF